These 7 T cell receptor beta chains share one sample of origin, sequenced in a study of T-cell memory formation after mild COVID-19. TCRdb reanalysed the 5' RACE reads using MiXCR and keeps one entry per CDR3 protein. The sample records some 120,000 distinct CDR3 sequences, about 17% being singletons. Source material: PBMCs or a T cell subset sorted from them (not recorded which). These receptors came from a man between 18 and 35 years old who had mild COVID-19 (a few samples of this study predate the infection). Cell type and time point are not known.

CDR3 nucleotides: TGTGCCAGCAGTGGGGGGTCAGATACGCAGTATTTT. Protein product: CASSGGSDTQYF. The J gene is TRBJ2-3, the V gene TRBV2; D may correspond to TRBD1 or TRBD2 (5 bases each). V lost 4 bases, J lost 4 bases, and 6 bases lay in between. Germline values: CDR1 SNHLY, CDR2 FYNNEI. The CDR3 is 12 residues long.

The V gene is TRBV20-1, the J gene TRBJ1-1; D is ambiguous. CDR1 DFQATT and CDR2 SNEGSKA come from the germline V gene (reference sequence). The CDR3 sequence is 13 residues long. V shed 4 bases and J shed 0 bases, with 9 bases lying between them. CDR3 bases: TGCAGTGCTATAATGGGGATGAACACTGAAGCTTTCTTT. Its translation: CSAIMGMNTEAFF.

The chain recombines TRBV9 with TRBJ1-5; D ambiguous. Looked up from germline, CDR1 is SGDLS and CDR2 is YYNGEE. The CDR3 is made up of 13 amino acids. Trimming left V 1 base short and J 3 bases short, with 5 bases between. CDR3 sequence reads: CASSVMTNQPQHF. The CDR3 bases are TGTGCCAGCAGCGTAATGACCAATCAGCCCCAGCATTTT.

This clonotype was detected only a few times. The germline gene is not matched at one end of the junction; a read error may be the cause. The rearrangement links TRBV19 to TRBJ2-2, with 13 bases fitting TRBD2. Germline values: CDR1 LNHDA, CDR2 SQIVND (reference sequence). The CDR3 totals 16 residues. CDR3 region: CDSSRTSGGRVGELFF. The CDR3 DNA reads TGTGACAGTTCGAGGACTAGCGGGGGTAGGGTCGGGGAGCTGTTTTTT. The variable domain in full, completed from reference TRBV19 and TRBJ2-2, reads DGGITQSPKYLFRKEGQNVTLSCEQNLNHDAMYWYRQDPGQGLRLIYYSQIVNDFQKGDIAEGYSVSREKKESFPLTVTSAQKNPTAFYLCDSSRTSGGRVGELFFGEGSRLTVL.

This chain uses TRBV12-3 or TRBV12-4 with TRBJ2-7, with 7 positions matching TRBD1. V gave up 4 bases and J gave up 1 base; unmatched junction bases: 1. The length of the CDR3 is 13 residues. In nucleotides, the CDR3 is TGTGCCAGCAGTTCGGACAGGTCCTACGAGCAGTACTTC. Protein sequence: CASSSDRSYEQYF.

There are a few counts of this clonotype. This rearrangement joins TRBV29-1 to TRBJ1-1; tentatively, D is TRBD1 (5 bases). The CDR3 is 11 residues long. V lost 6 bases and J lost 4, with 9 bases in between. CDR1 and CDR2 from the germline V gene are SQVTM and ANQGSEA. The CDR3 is CSVGRGTEAFF. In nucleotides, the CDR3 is TGCAGCGTAGGTAGGGGCACTGAAGCTTTCTTT.

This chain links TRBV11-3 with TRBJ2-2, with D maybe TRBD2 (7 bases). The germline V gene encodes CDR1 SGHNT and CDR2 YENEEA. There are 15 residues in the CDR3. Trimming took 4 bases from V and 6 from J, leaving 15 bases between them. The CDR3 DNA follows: TGTGCCAGCAGCTCTCTTAGGGGGGGCGCCGGGGAGCTGTTTTTT. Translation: CASSSLRGGAGELFF.